This TCR beta chain was observed in a study of T cell repertoires in cytomegalovirus infection. Study-level points and caveats: What dominated the ex vivo response were HLA-C-restricted CMV-specific TCR beta clonotypes.

As concerns this clonotype: Antigen unknown.

CDR1 is SGDLS and CDR2 is YYNGEE in the germline V gene. Trimming shortened V by 0 bases and J by 1 base, and 10 bases separated the two germline ends. This CDR3 is 15 amino acids long. TCRdb itself ran the reads through MiXCR, one entry per CDR3 protein. The repertoire includes about 900,000 distinct CDR3 sequences, about a third of them detected once, and around an eighth sits in the top ten. The receptor's source is a human donor in good health (CMV status not recorded). Some clones in this sample may be carry-over from other donors' samples. Sequenced material: cultured CD8+ T cells from PBMCs, taken from culture after CMV antigen stimulation. V is TRBV9 and J is TRBJ1-1, with D perhaps TRBD1 (6 bases). CDR3 nucleotide sequence: TGTGCCAGCAGCGTAGGTTGGACAGCGAACACTGAAGCTTTCTTT. As protein: CASSVGWTANTEAFF.